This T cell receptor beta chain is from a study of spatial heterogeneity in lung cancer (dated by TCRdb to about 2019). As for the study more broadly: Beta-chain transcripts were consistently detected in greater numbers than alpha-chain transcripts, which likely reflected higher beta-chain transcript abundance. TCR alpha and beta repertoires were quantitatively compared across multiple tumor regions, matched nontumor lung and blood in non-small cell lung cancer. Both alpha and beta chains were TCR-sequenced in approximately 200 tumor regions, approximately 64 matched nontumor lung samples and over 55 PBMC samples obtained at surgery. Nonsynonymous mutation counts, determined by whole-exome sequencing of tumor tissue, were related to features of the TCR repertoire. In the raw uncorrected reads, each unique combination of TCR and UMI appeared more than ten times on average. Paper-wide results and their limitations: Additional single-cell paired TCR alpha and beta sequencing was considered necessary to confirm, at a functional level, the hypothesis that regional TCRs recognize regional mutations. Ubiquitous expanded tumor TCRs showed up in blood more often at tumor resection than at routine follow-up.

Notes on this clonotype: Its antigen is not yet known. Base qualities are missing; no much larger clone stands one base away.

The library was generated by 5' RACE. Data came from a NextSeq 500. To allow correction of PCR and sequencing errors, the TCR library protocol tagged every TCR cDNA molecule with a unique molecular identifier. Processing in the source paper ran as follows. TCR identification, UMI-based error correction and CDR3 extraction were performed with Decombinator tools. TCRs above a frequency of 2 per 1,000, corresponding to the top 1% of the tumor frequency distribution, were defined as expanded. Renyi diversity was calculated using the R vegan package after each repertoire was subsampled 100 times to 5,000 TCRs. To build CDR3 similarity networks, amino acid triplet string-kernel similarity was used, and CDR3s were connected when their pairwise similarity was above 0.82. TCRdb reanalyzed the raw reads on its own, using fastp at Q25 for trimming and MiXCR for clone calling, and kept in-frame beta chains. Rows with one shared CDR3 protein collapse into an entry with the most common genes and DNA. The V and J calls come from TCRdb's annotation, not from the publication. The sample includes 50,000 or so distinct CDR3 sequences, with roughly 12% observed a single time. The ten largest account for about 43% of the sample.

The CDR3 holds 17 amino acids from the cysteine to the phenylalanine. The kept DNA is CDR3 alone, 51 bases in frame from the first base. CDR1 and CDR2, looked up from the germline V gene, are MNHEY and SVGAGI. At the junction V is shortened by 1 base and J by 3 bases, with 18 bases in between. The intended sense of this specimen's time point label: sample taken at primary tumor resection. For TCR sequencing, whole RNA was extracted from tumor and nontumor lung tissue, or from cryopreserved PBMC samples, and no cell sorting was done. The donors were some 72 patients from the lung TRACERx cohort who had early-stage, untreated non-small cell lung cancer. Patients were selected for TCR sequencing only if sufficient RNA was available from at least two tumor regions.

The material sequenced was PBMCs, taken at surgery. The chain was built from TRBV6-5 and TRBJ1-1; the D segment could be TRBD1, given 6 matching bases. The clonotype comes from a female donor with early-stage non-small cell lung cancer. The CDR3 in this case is CASSYFSPYYRDTEAFF. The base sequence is TGTGCCAGCAGTTACTTCTCCCCTTACTACAGGGACACTGAAGCTTTCTTT.